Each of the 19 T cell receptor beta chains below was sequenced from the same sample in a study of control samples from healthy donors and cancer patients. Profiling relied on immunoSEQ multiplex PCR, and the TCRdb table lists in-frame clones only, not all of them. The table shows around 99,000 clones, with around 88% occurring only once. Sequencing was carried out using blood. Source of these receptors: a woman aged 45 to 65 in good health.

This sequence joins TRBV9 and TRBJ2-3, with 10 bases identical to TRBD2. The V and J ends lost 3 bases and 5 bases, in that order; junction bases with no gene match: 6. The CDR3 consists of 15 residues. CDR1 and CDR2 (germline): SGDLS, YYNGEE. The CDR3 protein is CASSATSGVQDTQYF. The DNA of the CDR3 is TGTGCCAGCAGCGCTACTAGCGGGGTGCAAGATACGCAGTATTTT.

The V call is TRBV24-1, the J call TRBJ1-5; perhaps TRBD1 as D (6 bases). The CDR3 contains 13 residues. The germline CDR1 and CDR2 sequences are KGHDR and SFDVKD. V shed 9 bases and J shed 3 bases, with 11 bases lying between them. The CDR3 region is CATSGQPNQPQHF. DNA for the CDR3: TGTGCCACCTCAGGACAGCCCAATCAGCCCCAGCATTTT.

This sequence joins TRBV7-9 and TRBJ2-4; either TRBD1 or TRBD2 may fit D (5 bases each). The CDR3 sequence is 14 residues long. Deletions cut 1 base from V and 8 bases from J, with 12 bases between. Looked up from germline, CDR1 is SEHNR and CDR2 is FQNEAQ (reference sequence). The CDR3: CASSLGQGEYIQYF. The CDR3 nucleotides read TGTGCCAGCAGCTTAGGTCAGGGAGAATACATTCAGTACTTC. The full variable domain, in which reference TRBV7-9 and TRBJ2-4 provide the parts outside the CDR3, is DTGVSQNPRHKITKRGQNVTFRCDPISEHNRLYWYRQTLGQGPEFLTYFQNEAQLEKSRLLSDRFSAERPKGSFSTLEIQRTEQGDSAMYLCASSLGQGEYIQYFGAGTRLSVL.

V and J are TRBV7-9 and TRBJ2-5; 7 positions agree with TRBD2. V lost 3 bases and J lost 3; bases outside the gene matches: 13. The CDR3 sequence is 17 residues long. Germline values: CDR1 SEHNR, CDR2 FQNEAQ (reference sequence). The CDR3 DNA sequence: TGTGCCAGCAGCTTCTATAATTGGCTAGCGGTTAAAGAGACCCAGTACTTC. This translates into CASSFYNWLAVKETQYF.

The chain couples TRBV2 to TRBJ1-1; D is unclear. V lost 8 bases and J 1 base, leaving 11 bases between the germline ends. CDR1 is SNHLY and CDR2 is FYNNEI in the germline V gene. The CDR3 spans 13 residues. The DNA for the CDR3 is TGTGCCAGCCTGTGGGTCCCGAACACTGAAGCTTTCTTT. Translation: CASLWVPNTEAFF.

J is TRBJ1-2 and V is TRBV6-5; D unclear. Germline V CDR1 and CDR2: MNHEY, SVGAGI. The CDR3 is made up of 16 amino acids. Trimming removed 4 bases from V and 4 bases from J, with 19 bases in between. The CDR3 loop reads CASSWAAGARPYGYTF. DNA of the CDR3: TGTGCCAGCAGTTGGGCAGCCGGAGCCCGACCCTATGGCTACACCTTC.

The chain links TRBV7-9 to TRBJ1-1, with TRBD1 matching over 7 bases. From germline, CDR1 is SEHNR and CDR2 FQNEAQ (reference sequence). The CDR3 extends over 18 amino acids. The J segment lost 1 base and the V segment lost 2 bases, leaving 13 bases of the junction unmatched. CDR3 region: CASSLLSGRGIENTEAFF. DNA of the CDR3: TGTGCCAGCAGCTTACTTTCTGGCAGGGGGATTGAGAACACTGAAGCTTTCTTT.

Written as DNA, the CDR3 is TGTGCCAGCAGCCGAAGAGCGGGGCCCTCCTACGAGCAGTACTTC. Protein sequence: CASSRRAGPSYEQYF. This chain connects TRBV7-9 to TRBJ2-7; 7 nucleotides agree with TRBD2. The CDR3 runs 15 residues. The V segment lost 5 bases and the J segment 0 bases; nucleotides outside the gene matches: 7. Germline V gene sequence: CDR1 SEHNR, CDR2 FQNEAQ (reference sequence).

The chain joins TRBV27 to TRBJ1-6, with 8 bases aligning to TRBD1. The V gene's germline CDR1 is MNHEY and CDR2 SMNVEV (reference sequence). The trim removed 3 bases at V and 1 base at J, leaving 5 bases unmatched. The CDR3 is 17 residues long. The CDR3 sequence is CASSFRTGNSYNSPLHF. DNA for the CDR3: TGTGCCAGCAGTTTCCGGACAGGGAATTCCTATAATTCACCCCTCCACTTT.

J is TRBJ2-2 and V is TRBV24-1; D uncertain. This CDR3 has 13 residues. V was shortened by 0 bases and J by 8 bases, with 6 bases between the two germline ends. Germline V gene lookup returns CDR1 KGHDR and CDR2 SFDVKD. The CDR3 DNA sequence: TGTGCCACCAGTGATTTGCTAGGAGGGGAGCTGTTTTTT. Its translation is CATSDLLGGELFF.

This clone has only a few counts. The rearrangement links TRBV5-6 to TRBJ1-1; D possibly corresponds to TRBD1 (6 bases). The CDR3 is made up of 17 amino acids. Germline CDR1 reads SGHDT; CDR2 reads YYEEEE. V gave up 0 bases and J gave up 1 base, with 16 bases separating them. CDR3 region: CASSLVRAEGENTEAFF. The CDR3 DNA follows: TGTGCCAGCAGCTTGGTTCGGGCCGAGGGGGAGAACACTGAAGCTTTCTTT.

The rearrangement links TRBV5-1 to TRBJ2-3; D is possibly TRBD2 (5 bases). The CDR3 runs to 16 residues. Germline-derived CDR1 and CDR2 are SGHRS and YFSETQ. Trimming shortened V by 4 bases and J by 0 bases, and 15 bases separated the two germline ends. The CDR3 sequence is CASSRRAVSSTDTQYF. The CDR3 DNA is TGCGCCAGCAGCCGGCGAGCGGTATCTAGCACAGATACGCAGTATTTT.

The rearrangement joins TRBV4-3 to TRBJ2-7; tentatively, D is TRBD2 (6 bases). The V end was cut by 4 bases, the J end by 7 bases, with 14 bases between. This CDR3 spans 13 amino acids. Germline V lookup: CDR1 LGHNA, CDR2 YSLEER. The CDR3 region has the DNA TGCGCCAGCAGCCCCGAGCGCGGGGAAGAGCAGTACGTC. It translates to CASSPERGEEQYV.

The CDR3 is CASSGFPYNEQFF. CDR3 sequence (DNA): TGTGCCAGCAGTGGGTTTCCCTACAATGAGCAGTTCTTC. The V gene is TRBV5-5, the J gene TRBJ2-1; D gene ambiguous. The CDR3 has 13 residues. Germline CDR1 and CDR2: SGHKS and YYEKEE (reference sequence). Trimming shortened V by 5 bases and J by 2 bases, and 8 bases separated the two germline ends.

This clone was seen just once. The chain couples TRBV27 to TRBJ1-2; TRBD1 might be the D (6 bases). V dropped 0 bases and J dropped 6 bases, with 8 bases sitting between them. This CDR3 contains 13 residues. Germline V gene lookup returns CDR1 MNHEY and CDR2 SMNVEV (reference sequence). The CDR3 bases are TGTGCCAGCAGTTTATCATCAGGGGATGGCTACACCTTC. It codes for CASSLSSGDGYTF.

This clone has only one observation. CDR3 DNA sequence: TGTGCCACCAGTGATACGGACAGGGGCGAGACCCAGTACTTC. Its protein is CATSDTDRGETQYF. The chain has TRBV24-1 and TRBJ2-5, with 9 nucleotides matching TRBD1. The CDR3 has 14 amino acids. Germline V gene lookup returns CDR1 KGHDR and CDR2 SFDVKD. V trimming: 3 bases; J trimming: 5 bases; junction bases outside the gene matches: 3.

Here the CDR3 DNA reads TGTGCCAGCAGCTTAGTAGGGAGAGGGGCCTATAATTCACCCCTCCACTTT. Encoded protein: CASSLVGRGAYNSPLHF. J is TRBJ1-6 and V is TRBV7-2; tentatively, D is TRBD1 (5 bases). Germline V gives CDR1 SGHTA, CDR2 FQGNSA. There are 17 residues in the CDR3. V was pared by 1 base and J by 2 bases, with 12 bases between.

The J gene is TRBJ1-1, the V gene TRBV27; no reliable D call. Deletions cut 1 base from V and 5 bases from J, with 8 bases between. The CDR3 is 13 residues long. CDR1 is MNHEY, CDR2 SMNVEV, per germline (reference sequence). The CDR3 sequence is CASSLLTGTEAFF. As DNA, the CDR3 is TGTGCCAGCAGTTTATTAACGGGGACTGAAGCTTTCTTT.

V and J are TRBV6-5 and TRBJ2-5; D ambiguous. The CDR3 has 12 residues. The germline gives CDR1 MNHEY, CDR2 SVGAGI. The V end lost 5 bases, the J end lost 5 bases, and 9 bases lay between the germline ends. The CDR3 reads CASSPRRETQYF. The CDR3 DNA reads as TGTGCCAGCAGTCCCCGGCGGGAGACCCAGTACTTC.